A selection of T cell receptor beta chains follows, all from one sample in a study of patients and donors after allogeneic stem cell transplantation. TCRdb reprocessed the RT-PCR reads via MiXCR and lists one record per CDR3 protein. Among 150,000 to 200,000 distinct CDR3 sequences, 24% were seen once, and the ten largest hold 26%. Sequencing input: blood, either unsorted or a sorted T cell fraction (not recorded which). These receptors all come from a human donor who was either an allogeneic HSCT recipient or a stem cell or donor lymphocyte infusion donor (not recorded which). It is not recorded whose cells these are; they may come from a transplant donor. The CDR3 runs from the conserved cysteine through the conserved F or W. Each record gives: clone size, J gene, V gene, D gene, CDR3 DNA, CDR3 protein. The D gene is left open where the match is weak. Clone size is not always given. Where it is, it says once, few, many or a class for expanded clones.

size: NA
J: TRBJ2-1
V: TRBV20-1
D: TRBD2
DNA: TGCAGTGCTAGAGATGGTCGCGGGGGGTCTCACTCCTACAATGAGCAGTTCTTC
CDR3: CSARDGRGGSHSYNEQFF

size: NA
J: TRBJ2-1
V: TRBV27
D: NA
DNA: TGTGCCAGCAGCCCCATGACTCCTAAGAATTCCAATGAGCAGTTCTTC
CDR3: CASSPMTPKNSNEQFF

size: NA
J: TRBJ2-1
V: TRBV20-1
D: NA
DNA: TGCAGTGCTACAAACAGGGCGCCGGGCTCCTACAATGAGCAGTTCTTC
CDR3: CSATNRAPGSYNEQFF

size: NA
J: TRBJ2-7
V: TRBV28
D: TRBD1
DNA: TGTGCCAGCAGTTCCGCCGGGACAGGGGAATCCTACGAGCAGTACTTC
CDR3: CASSSAGTGESYEQYF

size: few
J: TRBJ2-3
V: TRBV14
D: TRBD2
DNA: TGTGCCAGCAGCCAAATACTAGCGGGAGGGCCGCTTCACACAGATACGCAGTATTTT
CDR3: CASSQILAGGPLHTDTQYF

size: many
J: TRBJ1-1
V: TRBV7-9
D: NA
DNA: TGTGCTAGCAGCTTAGGCTCGGCAGGGGACACTGAAGCTTTCTTT
CDR3: CASSLGSAGDTEAFF

size: NA
J: TRBJ2-2
V: TRBV7-3
D: TRBD1
DNA: TGTGCCAGCAGCCCTGGGACAGGGAACGGGGAGCTGTTTTTT
CDR3: CASSPGTGNGELFF

size: few
J: TRBJ1-4
V: TRBV12-3/TRBV12-4
D: TRBD1
DNA: TGTGCCAGCAGTTTGACAGGGATTGAGGAAAAACTGTTTTTT
CDR3: CASSLTGIEEKLFF

size: NA
J: TRBJ1-1
V: TRBV5-1
D: NA
DNA: TGCGCCAGCACCGCGCGGGGACCGAACACTGAAGCTTTCTTT
CDR3: CASTARGPNTEAFF

size: few
J: TRBJ2-5
V: TRBV7-2
D: NA
DNA: TGTGCCAGCAGCTTACTCCAGCAAGAGACCCAGTACTTC
CDR3: CASSLLQQETQYF

size: few
J: TRBJ2-3
V: TRBV5-1
D: TRBD1
DNA: TGCGCCAGCGGCGGTCGGGACAGGGCTACAGATACGCAGTATTTT
CDR3: CASGGRDRATDTQYF

size: NA
J: TRBJ2-7
V: TRBV7-9
D: TRBD2
DNA: TGTGCCAGCAGCACGACTAGCGGCTACGAGCAGTACTTC
CDR3: CASSTTSGYEQYF

size: NA
J: TRBJ2-7
V: TRBV5-1
D: NA
DNA: TGCGCCAGCAGCTCGCTACCTCTAGCGTCCTACGAGCAGTACTTC
CDR3: CASSSLPLASYEQYF

size: few
J: TRBJ1-1
V: TRBV20-1
D: NA
DNA: TGCAGTGCCACAAGGGAGTTTTACACTGAAGCTTTCTTT
CDR3: CSATREFYTEAFF

size: few
J: TRBJ1-6
V: TRBV7-2
D: TRBD1
DNA: TGTGCCAGCAGCTTAGTCCCGACAGGGCCAGGGTTGCCCCTCCACTTT
CDR3: CASSLVPTGPGLPLHF

size: NA
J: TRBJ2-7
V: TRBV10-3
D: TRBD2
DNA: TGTGCCATCAGTGAGTCAAGCGGGAGAGGGGTATACGAGCAGTACTTC
CDR3: CAISESSGRGVYEQYF

size: few
J: TRBJ2-7
V: TRBV5-4
D: NA
DNA: TGTGCCAGCAGTAACAGCCAGAGCTCCTACGAGCAGTACTTC
CDR3: CASSNSQSSYEQYF

size: few
J: TRBJ2-3
V: TRBV20-1
D: NA
DNA: TGCAGTGCTAGCGGTTTCAGGACCGGCACAGATACGCAGTATTTT
CDR3: CSASGFRTGTDTQYF

size: NA
J: TRBJ1-4
V: TRBV6-6
D: TRBD1
DNA: TGTGCCAGCAGTGGACAGGGAGGTTATCGGGAAAAACTGTTTTTT
CDR3: CASSGQGGYREKLFF

size: NA
J: TRBJ1-1
V: TRBV18
D: TRBD1
DNA: TGTGCCAGCTCCGAACAAAGCAGGGACAGCACTGAAGCTTTCTTT
CDR3: CASSEQSRDSTEAFF

size: NA
J: TRBJ1-2
V: TRBV5-1
D: NA
DNA: TGCGCCAGCAGCTTGGAAGCTCATGGCTACACCTTC
CDR3: CASSLEAHGYTF

size: many
J: TRBJ1-5
V: TRBV10-3
D: NA
DNA: TGTGCCATCAGTGAGTCTGGGCATTGGCCCCAGCATTTT
CDR3: CAISESGHWPQHF

size: many
J: TRBJ1-2
V: TRBV12-3/TRBV12-4
D: NA
DNA: TGTGCCAGCAGTTTTAGCCGGGGTAACTATGGCTACACCTTC
CDR3: CASSFSRGNYGYTF

size: NA
J: TRBJ2-1
V: TRBV29-1
D: NA
DNA: TGCAGCGTTGAAGAAGCGGGTTACAATGAGCAGTTCTTC
CDR3: CSVEEAGYNEQFF

size: NA
J: TRBJ1-1
V: TRBV5-1
D: TRBD1
DNA: TGCGCCAGCAGCTTGGCCAGACAGGGACGTTACATGAACACTGAAGCTTTCTTT
CDR3: CASSLARQGRYMNTEAFF

size: few
J: TRBJ2-4
V: TRBV9
D: NA
DNA: TGTGCCAGCAGCCCCACCTTCGGGGGCCTGGCCAAAAACATTCAGTACTTC
CDR3: CASSPTFGGLAKNIQYF

size: NA
J: TRBJ1-2
V: TRBV12-3/TRBV12-4
D: NA
DNA: TGTGCCAGCAGTCCTGACGGGACTAACTATGGCTACACCTTC
CDR3: CASSPDGTNYGYTF

size: NA
J: TRBJ2-1
V: TRBV10-3
D: TRBD1
DNA: TGTGCCATCAGAGAGGACAGGACCTACAATGAGCAGTTCTTC
CDR3: CAIREDRTYNEQFF

size: NA
J: TRBJ1-4
V: TRBV27
D: NA
DNA: TGTGCCAGCAGTTTATGGCAGGGTGACGAAAAACTGTTTTTT
CDR3: CASSLWQGDEKLFF

size: NA
J: TRBJ2-2
V: TRBV4-3
D: TRBD2
DNA: TGCGCCAGCAGCCAAGGGGAGGGATCGAACACCGGGGAGCTGTTTTTT
CDR3: CASSQGEGSNTGELFF

size: once
J: TRBJ2-1
V: TRBV5-1
D: NA
DNA: TGCGCCAGCAGCTTGGAACCGGGGCTGGATGAGCAGTTCTTC
CDR3: CASSLEPGLDEQFF

size: NA
J: TRBJ1-4
V: TRBV7-2
D: NA
DNA: TGTGCCAGCAGCCCTAGAGGATCATCCCTAAAGGAAAAACTGTTTTTT
CDR3: CASSPRGSSLKEKLFF

size: few
J: TRBJ1-2
V: TRBV15
D: NA
DNA: TGTGCCACCAGCAGAGATGCGGGGGTAGGCTACACCTTC
CDR3: CATSRDAGVGYTF

size: NA
J: TRBJ1-2
V: TRBV30
D: NA
DNA: TGTGCCTGCAACAACAGGGCCAACTATGGCTACACCTTC
CDR3: CACNNRANYGYTF

size: NA
J: TRBJ1-1
V: TRBV6-5
D: NA
DNA: TGTGCCAGCAGTCCCCGGGGGCGGACCACTGAAGCTTTCTTT
CDR3: CASSPRGRTTEAFF

size: NA
J: TRBJ2-1
V: TRBV20-1
D: NA
DNA: TGCAGTGCTGTTGGGGGGGCGATTGTTGAGCAGTTCTTC
CDR3: CSAVGGAIVEQFF

size: few
J: TRBJ1-5
V: TRBV6-1
D: TRBD1
DNA: TGTGCCAGTCGGGACAGTCTAGTCAATCAGCCCCAGCATTTT
CDR3: CASRDSLVNQPQHF

size: many
J: TRBJ1-1
V: TRBV4-1
D: NA
DNA: TGCGCCAGCAGCCAAGGCACATTGAACACTGAAGCTTTCTTT
CDR3: CASSQGTLNTEAFF

size: NA
J: TRBJ2-5
V: TRBV2
D: NA
DNA: TGTGCCAGCAGTCGGAGCGGAAAAGAAAGAGAGACCCAGTACTTC
CDR3: CASSRSGKERETQYF

size: few
J: TRBJ1-2
V: TRBV7-3
D: NA
DNA: TGTGCCAGCAGCCTAGGGCCCATCGATCAGGGCTACACCTTC
CDR3: CASSLGPIDQGYTF

size: few
J: TRBJ1-1
V: TRBV29-1
D: NA
DNA: TGCAGCGCGTTTCAGGTGAACACTGAAGCTTTCTTT
CDR3: CSAFQVNTEAFF

size: few
J: TRBJ1-1
V: TRBV6-5
D: NA
DNA: TGTGCCAGCAGGCTCAGGGGGAACACTGAAGCTTTCTTT
CDR3: CASRLRGNTEAFF

size: NA
J: TRBJ2-5
V: TRBV10-3
D: TRBD2
DNA: TGTGCCATCAGTGATGCGGGGAGGGAAGAGACCCAGTACTTC
CDR3: CAISDAGREETQYF

size: few
J: TRBJ2-1
V: TRBV3-1
D: TRBD1
DNA: TGTGCCAGCAGCCAAGGAGGGACAGTGATCTTC
CDR3: CASSQGGTVIF

size: NA
J: TRBJ2-1
V: TRBV12-5
D: NA
DNA: TGTGCTAGTGGTTTCGGGGACTGGACCAATGAGCAGTTCTTC
CDR3: CASGFGDWTNEQFF